This is a list of T cell receptor beta chains from one sample in a study of early T cells in non-severe SARS-CoV-2 infection. TCRdb analysed the 5' RACE reads with MiXCR anew, one entry per CDR3 protein. This table holds 20,000 to 25,000 distinct CDR3 sequences, approximately 5% found once. The sample consisted of whole blood. The origin of the receptors is an adult who was a healthcare worker with PCR-confirmed SARS-CoV-2 infection or an uninfected control (not recorded which). Each CDR3 is given with its conserved first and last residue. A D gene is named only where the DNA matches it firmly. Expanded clones are given a class, and other clones once, few, many or no size at all.

J | D | size | V | CDR3 | DNA
TRBJ2-3 | NA | NA | TRBV21-1 | CASSKDPRTSGGATDTQYF | TGTGCCAGCAGCAAAGATCCTAGGACTAGCGGGGGGGCAACAGATACGCAGTATTTT
TRBJ2-2 | NA | many | TRBV12-3/TRBV12-4 | CATPVKASTGELFF | TGTGCCACCCCGGTTAAGGCCTCCACCGGGGAGCTGTTTTTT
TRBJ1-5 | TRBD1 | NA | TRBV5-4 | CASSRTGSNQPQHF | TGTGCCAGCTCAAGGACAGGGTCCAATCAGCCCCAGCATTTT
TRBJ2-3 | NA | few | TRBV4-3 | CASSQVSTGGSDTQYF | TGCGCCAGCAGCCAAGTATCTACCGGGGGCTCAGATACGCAGTATTTT
TRBJ2-3 | NA | few | TRBV6-6 | CASSFPGPSTDTQYF | TGTGCCAGCAGTTTCCCCGGGCCTAGCACAGATACGCAGTATTTT
TRBJ2-7 | TRBD1 | many | TRBV11-3 | CASSSYGGQGEYEQYF | TGTGCCAGCAGCTCCTATGGGGGACAGGGAGAGTACGAGCAGTACTTC
TRBJ1-1 | TRBD1 | medium-sized | TRBV20-1 | CSAPDRSWAFF | TGCAGTGCCCCGGACAGGTCTTGGGCTTTCTTT
TRBJ2-3 | TRBD1 | many | TRBV6-5 | CASRTGVGDTQYF | TGTGCCAGCAGGACAGGGGTGGGAGATACGCAGTATTTT
TRBJ1-2 | NA | many | TRBV4-3 | CASSQDISGGSGGYTF | TGCGCCAGCAGCCAAGATATCTCCGGGGGATCAGGTGGCTACACCTTC
TRBJ2-2 | NA | many | TRBV7-2 | CASSLDGGNTGELFF | TGTGCCAGCAGCTTAGACGGGGGGAACACCGGGGAGCTGTTTTTT
TRBJ1-2 | NA | NA | TRBV29-1 | CSVEETGDGYTF | TGCAGCGTTGAAGAGACAGGCGATGGCTACACCTTC
TRBJ2-4 | NA | many | TRBV30 | CAWTWGLSKNIQYF | TGTGCCTGGACTTGGGGGCTTTCCAAAAACATTCAGTACTTC
TRBJ1-3 | NA | many | TRBV18 | CASSSTPGSGNTIYF | TGTGCCAGCTCATCTACTCCAGGCTCTGGAAACACCATATATTTT
TRBJ2-1 | NA | NA | TRBV2 | CASSGPNEQFF | TGTGCCAGCAGTGGCCCCAATGAGCAGTTCTTC
TRBJ2-7 | NA | many | TRBV20-1 | CSARDYRASSYEQYF | TGCAGTGCTAGGGACTACAGGGCCAGCTCCTACGAGCAGTACTTC
TRBJ2-5 | TRBD2 | few | TRBV6-6 | CASSSSGGATETQYF | TGTGCCAGCAGTTCTAGCGGGGGGGCCACAGAGACCCAGTACTTC
TRBJ1-3 | NA | many | TRBV6-2/TRBV6-3 | CASSEGSSGNTIYF | TGTGCCAGCTCCGAGGGAAGCTCTGGAAACACCATATATTTT
TRBJ1-1 | NA | NA | TRBV7-2 | CASSFSPPGGERTEAFF | TGTGCCAGCAGCTTTTCCCCTCCGGGCGGGGAAAGGACTGAAGCTTTCTTT
TRBJ2-1 | TRBD2 | many | TRBV13 | CASSPGTSGGPAEFF | TGTGCCAGCAGCCCTGGGACTAGCGGGGGCCCGGCGGAGTTCTTC
TRBJ2-3 | NA | many | TRBV10-3 | CAISDPDRSTDTQYF | TGTGCCATCAGTGATCCCGACAGAAGCACAGATACGCAGTATTTT
TRBJ2-1 | NA | medium-sized | TRBV10-1 | CASSESGRGRDYEQFF | TGCGCCAGCAGTGAGTCGGGCCGGGGGCGCGATTATGAGCAGTTCTTC
TRBJ2-2 | NA | few | TRBV20-1 | CSARSGAGELFF | TGCAGCGCGAGGTCGGGCGCCGGGGAGCTGTTTTTT
TRBJ1-5 | TRBD1 | many | TRBV20-1 | CSAVRTGPTQPQHF | TGCAGTGCCGTAAGGACAGGGCCGACTCAGCCCCAGCATTTT
TRBJ1-6 | TRBD1 | NA | TRBV6-5 | CASNRQGLDSPLHF | TGTGCCAGCAACAGACAGGGATTGGATTCACCCCTCCACTTT
TRBJ1-1 | TRBD1 | medium-sized | TRBV20-1 | CSASTGTGVNTEAFF | TGCAGTGCTAGCACCGGGACAGGAGTGAACACTGAAGCTTTCTTT
TRBJ1-1 | TRBD1 | few | TRBV7-9 | CASSWGTGWDTEAFF | TGTGCCAGCAGCTGGGGGACAGGCTGGGACACTGAAGCTTTCTTT
TRBJ2-4 | TRBD2 | many | TRBV5-6 | CASSFLAGGQQNIQYF | TGTGCCAGCAGCTTTCTAGCGGGGGGACAACAAAACATTCAGTACTTC
TRBJ2-1 | NA | many | TRBV19 | CASSQSSPSSYNEQFF | TGTGCCAGTAGTCAATCTAGCCCCAGCTCCTACAATGAGCAGTTCTTC
TRBJ2-3 | NA | many | TRBV7-2 | CASSLAGPDTQYF | TGTGCCAGCAGCTTGGCAGGACCAGATACGCAGTATTTT
TRBJ2-7 | NA | few | TRBV5-1 | CASSLAGSSYEQYF | TGCGCCAGCAGCTTGGCCGGGAGCTCCTACGAGCAGTACTTC
TRBJ2-2 | TRBD2 | many | TRBV13 | CASSLRGANTGELFF | TGTGCCAGCAGCTTACGGGGGGCGAACACCGGGGAGCTGTTTTTT
TRBJ1-1 | NA | medium-sized | TRBV5-6 | CASSLFTEAFF | TGTGCCAGCAGCTTGTTCACTGAAGCTTTCTTT
TRBJ1-4 | TRBD1 | many | TRBV10-3 | CAIRQGNEKLFF | TGTGCCATCAGACAGGGGAATGAAAAACTGTTTTTT
TRBJ2-3 | NA | many | TRBV19 | CASSTTGVDTDTQYF | TGTGCCAGTAGTACGACGGGGGTTGACACAGATACGCAGTATTTT
TRBJ1-3 | TRBD1 | many | TRBV20-1 | CSARTGGRDTIYF | TGCAGTGCGAGGACAGGGGGCAGGGACACCATATATTTT
TRBJ2-5 | NA | medium-sized | TRBV11-2 | CASSPGAPGRTQYF | TGTGCCAGCAGCCCGGGGGCTCCCGGCAGGACCCAGTACTTC
TRBJ2-1 | NA | many | TRBV19 | CASNPGDSSYNEQFF | TGTGCCAGTAATCCAGGGGATAGCTCCTACAATGAGCAGTTCTTC
TRBJ2-7 | TRBD1 | many | TRBV4-1 | CASSLGQGPVEQYF | TGCGCCAGCAGCCTTGGACAGGGTCCGGTCGAGCAGTACTTC
TRBJ2-5 | NA | NA | TRBV11-2 | CASSPQKHQETQYF | TGTGCCAGCAGCCCCCAAAAACACCAAGAGACCCAGTACTTC
TRBJ1-4 | NA | NA | TRBV12-3/TRBV12-4 | CASSLTAFNEKLFF | TGTGCCAGCAGTTTGACAGCCTTTAATGAAAAACTGTTTTTT
TRBJ1-1 | NA | many | TRBV5-1 | CASSRDDQTEAFF | TGCGCCAGCAGCCGGGACGATCAAACTGAAGCTTTCTTT
TRBJ1-6 | NA | NA | TRBV5-1 | CASSLEGSGYNSPLHF | TGCGCCAGCAGCTTGGAAGGGTCGGGTTATAATTCACCCCTCCACTTT
TRBJ1-4 | TRBD1 | many | TRBV5-1 | CASSPPTGTVNEKLFF | TGCGCCAGCAGCCCCCCCACCGGGACAGTAAATGAAAAACTGTTTTTT
TRBJ2-1 | NA | NA | TRBV10-3 | CAIESKGLQDEQFF | TGTGCCATCGAGAGTAAGGGGTTACAAGATGAGCAGTTCTTC
TRBJ2-2 | TRBD2 | few | TRBV2 | CASSESLAGESETGELFF | TGTGCCAGCAGTGAAAGCCTAGCGGGGGAATCTGAGACCGGGGAGCTGTTTTTT
TRBJ2-1 | TRBD1 | many | TRBV9 | CASSPDRGHNEQFF | TGTGCCAGCAGCCCGGACAGGGGCCACAATGAGCAGTTCTTC
TRBJ1-1 | TRBD1 | NA | TRBV7-6 | CASSSGQDTEAFF | TGTGCCAGCAGCTCCGGACAGGACACTGAAGCTTTCTTT
TRBJ1-5 | NA | many | TRBV6-6 | CASSYPGDNQPQHF | TGTGCCAGCAGTTACCCGGGAGACAATCAGCCCCAGCATTTT
TRBJ1-5 | NA | many | TRBV28 | CASSLQGFQPQHF | TGTGCCAGCAGTTTACAGGGGTTTCAGCCCCAGCATTTT
TRBJ1-1 | NA | medium-sized | TRBV5-1 | CASSPGGWMNTEAFF | TGCGCCAGCAGCCCCGGAGGTTGGATGAACACTGAAGCTTTCTTT
TRBJ2-7 | NA | many | TRBV6-5 | CARKEGPYEQYF | TGTGCCAGAAAAGAGGGCCCCTACGAGCAGTACTTC